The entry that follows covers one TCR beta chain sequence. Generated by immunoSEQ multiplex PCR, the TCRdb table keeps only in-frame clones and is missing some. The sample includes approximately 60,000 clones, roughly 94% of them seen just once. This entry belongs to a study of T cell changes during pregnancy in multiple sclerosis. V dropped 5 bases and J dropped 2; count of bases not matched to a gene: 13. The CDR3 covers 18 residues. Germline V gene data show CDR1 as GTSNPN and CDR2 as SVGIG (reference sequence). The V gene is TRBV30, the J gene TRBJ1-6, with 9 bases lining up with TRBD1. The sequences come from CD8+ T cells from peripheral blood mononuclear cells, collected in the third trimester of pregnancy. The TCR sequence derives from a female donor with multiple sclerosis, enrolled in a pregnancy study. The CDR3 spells CAWLPRWTGDPYNSPLHF. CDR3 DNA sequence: TGTGCCTGGCTACCCCGGTGGACAGGGGACCCCTATAATTCACCCCTCCACTTT.